This T cell receptor beta chain was sequenced during a study of OX40 agonist ivuxolimab in advanced cancers. Study results and limitations: In the 0.1 to 3.0 mg/kg range, CD4+ and CD8+ blood T cells had expanded clonally by week 6.

The CDR3 sequence is 13 residues long. V lost 3 bases and J lost 0, with 2 bases in between. In germline, CDR1 is SSHAT, CDR2 FNYEAQ (reference sequence). Profiled with immunoSEQ multiplex PCR; TCRdb holds only in-frame clones, not every one. The sample lists more than 100,000 clones, over 75% occurring once. With respect to this clone: Its antigen remains unknown.

This TCR was sampled from an adult with an advanced solid tumor such as melanoma, head and neck, liver or kidney cancer. Source: CD4+ or CD8+ T cells sorted from blood, taken in a trial of the OX40 agonist ivuxolimab. The rearrangement links TRBV7-7 to TRBJ2-2; D is uncertain. The CDR3 nucleotides read TGTGCCAGCAGCTTGACGAACACCGGGGAGCTGTTTTTT. Translating it yields CASSLTNTGELFF. The full variable domain, with the rest looked up from reference TRBV7-7 and TRBJ2-2, is GAGVSQSPRYKVTKRGQDVTLRCDPISSHATLYWYQQALGQGPEFLTYFNYEAQPDKSGLPSDRFSAERPEGSISTLTIQRTEQRDSAMYRCASSLTNTGELFFGEGSRLTVL.